This T cell receptor beta chain was found in a study of shared T cell receptors in the human thymus (dated by TCRdb to the early 2020s). For the study in its entirety: The study investigated the way shared, self-reactive T-cell receptor alpha chains are produced in the human thymus.

Libraries were built with the immunoSEQ multiplex PCR assay. TCRdb stores this immuneACCESS table with in-frame sequences only. Part of the clones is absent; in the studies checked, under half of the shortfall reflects unresolved V genes, and no reason is known for the rest. Within this sample are fewer than 700,000 clones, with around 87% of them counted one time only. The top ten clonotypes cover approximately 0.011% of the sample. The CDR3 numbers 13 residues from cysteine through phenylalanine. Only the CDR3 region is kept as DNA, spanning 39 bases read in frame from base 1. V drops 5 bases and J drops 5 bases, leaving 12 bases in between. CDR1 SEHNR and CDR2 FQNEAQ were looked up in the germline V gene (reference sequence). Comments on this clone: Its binding antigen is unknown. Per-base quality was not reported, and no clone a single base away is much larger than it.

These same data were also listed under a study on human thymus T cells. Drawing on the second study: Donors were immunologically healthy infants undergoing open corrective cardiac surgery for congenital heart defects in Finland. Thymus tissue was obtained as surgical resects removed during corrective cardiac surgery. V and J gene segment usage appeared biased in both thymic and peripheral blood repertoires. According to the related research, thymic TCR repertoires were highly overlapping among unrelated individuals. The study described the TCR alpha and beta repertoires in about eight infant thymus samples and a few matching peripheral blood samples. Donor ages ranging from roughly 6 to 244 days were recorded, and six or seven male and a couple of female infants were included in the cohort. Thymocytes were mechanically released from the tissue and were stored as pellets of about 9-33 million cells at -70 degrees C. A QIAsymphony instrument was used to extract genomic DNA from the frozen cell pellets. The immunoSEQ multiplex PCR assay was used to amplify the TCRB and TCRAD loci from a standardized amount of quality-controlled genomic DNA. The amplicons covered the V(D)J region and were long enough to include the CDR3 and to identify the V and J genes. Amplicon sequencing was performed on an Illumina platform through the commercial immunoSEQ service. Primer bias and sequencing errors were corrected as previously described, and TCRAD and TCRB definitions were based on the IMGT database. immunoSEQ Analyzer 3.0 and VDJTools were used for repertoire analysis, which covered basic statistics, V/J segment usage, diversity estimates, rarefaction and pairwise overlap. Chao1, ChaoE, Efron-Thisted, Shannon and inverse Simpson indices were used to estimate diversity, which was also estimated on datasets down-sampled to the smallest sample. Repertoire overlap used strict matching of CDR3 nucleotide sequence, V gene and J gene, with Jaccard-based multidimensional scaling clustering. On average, thymus samples yielded 650,000 to 1,000,000 unique TCRB clonotypes, whereas blood samples yielded 70,000 to 100,000.

Here the chain combines TRBV7-9 and TRBJ2-5; 6 matching bases give a weak D call of TRBD2. The sequenced sample consisted of thymocytes. The TCR comes from a boy under two years old with a congenital heart defect. Donor details come from another sample of the same person, matched by shared clones. The CDR3 protein: CASSPGLMETQYF. At the DNA level, the sequence is TGTGCCAGCAGCCCGGGACTTATGGAGACCCAGTACTTC.